This TCR beta chain was sequenced in a study of lymphopenia after photon versus proton radiotherapy. Overall study findings and caveats: Photon-treated patients lost naive T cells and TCR diversity; proton-treated stayed stable. After lymphocyte nadir, photon-treated repertoires showed oligoclonal expansion, especially CD8+ Temra. In patients who died, overall survival fell as post-nadir TCR diversity dropped more. Survival link was tested only in deceased patients; proton benefit remains a possibility.

Only in-frame clones appear in the TCRdb table, and some are missing; sequencing was by immunoSEQ multiplex PCR. This sample has roughly 30,000 clones, with roughly 87% found just once. This clone came up once. Its antigen is unidentified. The V end lost 1 base, the J end lost 0 bases, and 16 bases lay between the germline ends. CDR1 is SGHRS and CDR2 is YFSETQ in the germline V gene. The CDR3 sequence is 17 residues long. Sequences were derived from peripheral blood, sampled from a patient treated with proton-based radiotherapy. The genes are TRBV5-1 and TRBJ1-1; D not resolved. The receptor comes from a woman aged 55 to 70 with cholangiocarcinoma. Some clones in this sample may be carry-over from other donors' samples. The CDR3, as DNA: TGCGCCAGCAGCTTGTACGGGGATGGAAGCATGAACACTGAAGCTTTCTTT. This codes for CASSLYGDGSMNTEAFF.